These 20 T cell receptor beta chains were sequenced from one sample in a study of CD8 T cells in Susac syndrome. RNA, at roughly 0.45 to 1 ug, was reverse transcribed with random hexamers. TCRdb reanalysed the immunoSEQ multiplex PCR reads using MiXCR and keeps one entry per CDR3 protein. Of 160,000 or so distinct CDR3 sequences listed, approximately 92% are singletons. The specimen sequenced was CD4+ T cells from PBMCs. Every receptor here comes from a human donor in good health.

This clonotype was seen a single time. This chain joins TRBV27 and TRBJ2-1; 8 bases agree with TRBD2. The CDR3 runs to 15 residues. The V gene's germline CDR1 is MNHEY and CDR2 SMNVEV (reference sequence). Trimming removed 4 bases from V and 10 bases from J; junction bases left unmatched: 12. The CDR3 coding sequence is TGTGCCAGCAGTTCCCTAGGGAGCGGGGGCCAAGAGCAGTTCTTC. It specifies CASSSLGSGGQEQFF.

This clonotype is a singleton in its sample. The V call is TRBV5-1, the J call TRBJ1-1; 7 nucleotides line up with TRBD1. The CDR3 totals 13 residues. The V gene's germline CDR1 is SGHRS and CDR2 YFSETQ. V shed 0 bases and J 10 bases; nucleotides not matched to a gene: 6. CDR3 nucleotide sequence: TGCGCCAGCAGCTTGGCCGGGACAGATAGAGCTTTCTTT. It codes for CASSLAGTDRAFF.

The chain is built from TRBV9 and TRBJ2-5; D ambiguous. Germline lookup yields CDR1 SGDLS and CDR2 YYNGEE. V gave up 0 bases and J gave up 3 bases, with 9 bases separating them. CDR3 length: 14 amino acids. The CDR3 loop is CASSVGFVEETQYF. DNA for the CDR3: TGTGCCAGCAGCGTAGGCTTCGTCGAAGAGACCCAGTACTTC.

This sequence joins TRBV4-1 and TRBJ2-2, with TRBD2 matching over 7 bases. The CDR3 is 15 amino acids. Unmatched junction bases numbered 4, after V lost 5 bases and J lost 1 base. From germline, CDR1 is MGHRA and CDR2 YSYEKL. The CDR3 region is CASSGGGGNTGELFF. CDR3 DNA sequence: TGCGCCAGCAGCGGTGGCGGGGGGAACACCGGGGAGCTGTTTTTT.

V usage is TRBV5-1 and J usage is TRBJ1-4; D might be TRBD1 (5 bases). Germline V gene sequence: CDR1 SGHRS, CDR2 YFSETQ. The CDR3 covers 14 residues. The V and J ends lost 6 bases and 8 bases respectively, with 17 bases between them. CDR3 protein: CASTSGARGEKLFF. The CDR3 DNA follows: TGCGCCAGCACCTCCGGGGCCCGTGGGGAAAAACTGTTTTTT.

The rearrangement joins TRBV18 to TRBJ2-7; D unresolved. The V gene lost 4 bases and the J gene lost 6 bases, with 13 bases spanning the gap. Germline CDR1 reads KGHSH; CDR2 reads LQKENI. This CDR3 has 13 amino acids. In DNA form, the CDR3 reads TGTGCCAGCTCACTGACCCCCCTAGGCGAGCAGTACTTC. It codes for CASSLTPLGEQYF.

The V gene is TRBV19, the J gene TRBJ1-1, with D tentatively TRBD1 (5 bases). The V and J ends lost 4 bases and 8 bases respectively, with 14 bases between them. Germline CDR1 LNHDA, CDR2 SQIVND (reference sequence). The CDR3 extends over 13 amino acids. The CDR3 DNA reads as TGTGCCAGTAGTACCCAGGCCCGGACAGAAGCTTTCTTT. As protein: CASSTQARTEAFF.

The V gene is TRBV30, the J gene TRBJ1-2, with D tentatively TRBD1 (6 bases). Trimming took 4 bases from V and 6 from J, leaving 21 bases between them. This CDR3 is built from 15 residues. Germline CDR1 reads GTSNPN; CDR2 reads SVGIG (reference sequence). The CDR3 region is CAWTAPWNGGDGYTF. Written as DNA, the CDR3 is TGTGCCTGGACCGCCCCGTGGAACGGGGGCGATGGCTACACCTTC.

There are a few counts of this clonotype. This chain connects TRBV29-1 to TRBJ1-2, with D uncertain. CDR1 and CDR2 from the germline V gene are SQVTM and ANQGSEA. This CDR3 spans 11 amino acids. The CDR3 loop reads CSARENYGYTF. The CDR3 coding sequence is TGCAGTGCTAGAGAAAACTATGGCTACACCTTC.

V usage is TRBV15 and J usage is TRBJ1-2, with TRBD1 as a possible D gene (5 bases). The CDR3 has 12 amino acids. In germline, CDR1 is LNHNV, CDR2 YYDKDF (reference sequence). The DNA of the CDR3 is TGTGCTTACGGGGACGCGGGATCTGGCTACACCTTC. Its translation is CAYGDAGSGYTF.

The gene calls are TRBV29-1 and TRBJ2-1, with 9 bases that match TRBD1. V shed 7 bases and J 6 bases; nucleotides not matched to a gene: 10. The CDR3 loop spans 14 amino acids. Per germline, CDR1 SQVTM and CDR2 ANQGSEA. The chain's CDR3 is CSAVSGQGFNEQFF. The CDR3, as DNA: TGCAGCGCCGTGTCGGGACAGGGTTTCAATGAGCAGTTCTTC.

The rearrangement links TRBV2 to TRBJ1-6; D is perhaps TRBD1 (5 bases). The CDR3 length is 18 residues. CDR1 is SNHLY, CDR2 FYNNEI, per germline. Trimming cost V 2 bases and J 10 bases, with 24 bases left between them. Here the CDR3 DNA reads TGTGCCAGCAGTGAACAACCCCGCACATGGGGGTTTGAATCACCCCTCCACTTT. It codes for CASSEQPRTWGFESPLHF. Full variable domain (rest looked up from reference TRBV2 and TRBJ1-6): EPEVTQTPSHQVTQMGQEVILRCVPISNHLYFYWYRQILGQKVEFLVSFYNNEISEKSEIFDDQFSVERPDGSNFTLKIRSTKLEDSAMYFCASSEQPRTWGFESPLHFGNGTRLTVT.

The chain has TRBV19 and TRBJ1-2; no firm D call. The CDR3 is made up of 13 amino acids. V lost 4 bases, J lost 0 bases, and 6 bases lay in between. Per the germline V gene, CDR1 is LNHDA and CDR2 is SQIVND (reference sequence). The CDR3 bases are TGTGCCAGTAGTACGGGAGCTAACTATGGCTACACCTTC. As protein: CASSTGANYGYTF.

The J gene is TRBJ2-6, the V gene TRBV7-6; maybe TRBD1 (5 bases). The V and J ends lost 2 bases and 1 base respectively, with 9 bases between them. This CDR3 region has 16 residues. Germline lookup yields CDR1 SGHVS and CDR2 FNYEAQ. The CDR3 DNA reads TGTGCCAGCAGCTTAAGGGGCCATTCTGGGGCCAACGTCCTGACTTTC. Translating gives CASSLRGHSGANVLTF.

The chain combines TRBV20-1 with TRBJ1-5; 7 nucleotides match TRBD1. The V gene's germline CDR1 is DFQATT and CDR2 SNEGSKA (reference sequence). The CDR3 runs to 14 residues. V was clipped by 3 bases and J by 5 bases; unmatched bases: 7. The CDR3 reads CSARDFQGDQPQHF. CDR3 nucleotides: TGCAGTGCTAGGGATTTCCAGGGGGATCAGCCCCAGCATTTT.

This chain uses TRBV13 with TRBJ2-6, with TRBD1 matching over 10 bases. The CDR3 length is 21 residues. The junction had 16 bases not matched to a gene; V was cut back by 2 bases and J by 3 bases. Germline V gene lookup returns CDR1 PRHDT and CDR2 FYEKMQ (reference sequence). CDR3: CASSLIGASGQGMSGANVLTF. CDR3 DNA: TGTGCCAGCAGCTTAATCGGCGCGTCGGGACAGGGGATGAGTGGGGCCAACGTCCTGACTTTC.

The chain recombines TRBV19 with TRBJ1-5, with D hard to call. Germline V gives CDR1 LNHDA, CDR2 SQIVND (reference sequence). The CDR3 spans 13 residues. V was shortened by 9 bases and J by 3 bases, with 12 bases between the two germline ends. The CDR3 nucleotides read TGTGCCAGCGAGCTCCCGAACAATCAGCCCCAGCATTTT. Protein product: CASELPNNQPQHF.

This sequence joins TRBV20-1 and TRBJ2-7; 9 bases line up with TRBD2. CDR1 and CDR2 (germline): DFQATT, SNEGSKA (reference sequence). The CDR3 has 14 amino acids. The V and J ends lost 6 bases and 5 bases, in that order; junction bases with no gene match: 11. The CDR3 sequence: CSAQPAGTSNEQYF. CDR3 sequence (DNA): TGCAGTGCGCAACCCGCCGGGACTAGCAACGAGCAGTACTTC.

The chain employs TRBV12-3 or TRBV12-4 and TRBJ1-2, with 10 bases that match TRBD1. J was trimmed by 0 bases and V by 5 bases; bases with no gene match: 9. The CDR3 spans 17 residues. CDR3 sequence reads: CASSPGTGVLSNYGYTF. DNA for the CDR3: TGTGCCAGCAGTCCCGGGACAGGGGTTCTCTCTAACTATGGCTACACCTTC.

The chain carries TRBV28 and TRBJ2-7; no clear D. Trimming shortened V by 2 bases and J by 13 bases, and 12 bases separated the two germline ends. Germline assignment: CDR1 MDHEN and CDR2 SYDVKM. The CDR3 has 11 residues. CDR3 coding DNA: TGTGCCAGCAGTTTACAAACGGTGACCTACTTC. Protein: CASSLQTVTYF.